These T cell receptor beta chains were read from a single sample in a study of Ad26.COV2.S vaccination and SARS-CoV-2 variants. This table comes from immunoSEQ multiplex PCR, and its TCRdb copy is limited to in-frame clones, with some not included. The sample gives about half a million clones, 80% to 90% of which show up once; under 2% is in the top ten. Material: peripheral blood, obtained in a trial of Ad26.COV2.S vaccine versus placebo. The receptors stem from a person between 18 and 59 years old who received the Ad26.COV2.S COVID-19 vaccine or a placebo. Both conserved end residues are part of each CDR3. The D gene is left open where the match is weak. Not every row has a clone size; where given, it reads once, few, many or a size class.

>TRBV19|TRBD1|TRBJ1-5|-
CASSMGQTSNQPQHF
TGTGCCAGTAGTATGGGACAGACGAGCAATCAGCCCCAGCATTTT
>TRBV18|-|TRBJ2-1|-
CASSPWGGKGYNEQFF
TGTGCCAGCTCACCATGGGGCGGGAAGGGGTACAATGAGCAGTTCTTC
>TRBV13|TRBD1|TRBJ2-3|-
CASSLGAQGAPGDTQYF
TGTGCCAGCAGCTTAGGCGCACAGGGGGCGCCGGGAGATACGCAGTATTTT
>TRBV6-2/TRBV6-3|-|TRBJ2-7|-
CASSGPLAPRSYEQYF
TGTGCCAGCAGTGGCCCCCTAGCGCCTCGCTCCTACGAGCAGTACTTC
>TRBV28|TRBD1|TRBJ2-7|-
CASSPRDRGSYEQYF
TGTGCCAGCAGTCCTAGGGACAGGGGGTCCTACGAGCAGTACTTC
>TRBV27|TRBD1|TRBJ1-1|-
CARTPGTGQGRTEAFF
TGTGCCAGAACCCCCGGGACAGGACAGGGTAGGACTGAAGCTTTCTTT
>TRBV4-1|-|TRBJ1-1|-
CASSQVGHKTEAFF
TGCGCCAGCAGCCAAGTGGGCCACAAAACTGAAGCTTTCTTT
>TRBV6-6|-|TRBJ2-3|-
CASSYKLRPGTDTQYF
TGTGCCAGCAGTTACAAGTTACGCCCCGGCACAGATACGCAGTATTTT
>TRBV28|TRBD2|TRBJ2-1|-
CASSFSSGGGSYNEQFF
TGTGCCAGCAGTTTCTCTAGCGGCGGAGGCTCCTACAATGAGCAGTTCTTC
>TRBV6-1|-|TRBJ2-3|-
CASSSELGFTDTQYF
TGTGCCAGCAGCTCAGAACTAGGTTTCACAGATACGCAGTATTTT
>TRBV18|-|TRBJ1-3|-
CASSPSTGNTIYF
TGTGCCAGCTCACCATCTACAGGAAACACCATATATTTT
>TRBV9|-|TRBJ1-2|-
CASSAQQSSMGYTF
TGTGCCAGCAGCGCACAACAGTCCTCTATGGGCTACACCTTC
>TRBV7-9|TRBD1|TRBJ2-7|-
CASSNRDSSYEQYF
TGTGCCAGCAGCAACCGGGACAGCTCCTACGAGCAGTACTTC
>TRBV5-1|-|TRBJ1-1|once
CASSLEQLMNTEAFF
TGCGCCAGCAGCTTGGAACAGCTAATGAACACTGAAGCTTTCTTT
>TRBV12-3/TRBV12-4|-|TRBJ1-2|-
CASSLRQGPTF
TGTGCCAGCAGTTTGCGGCAGGGTCCCACCTTC
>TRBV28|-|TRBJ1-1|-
CASSFSLSDSMNTEAFF
TGTGCCAGCAGTTTTTCCCTGTCGGACAGCATGAACACTGAAGCTTTCTTT
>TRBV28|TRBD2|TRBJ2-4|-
CASSSGTSGNIQYF
TGTGCCAGCAGTTCTGGGACTAGCGGGAACATTCAGTACTTC
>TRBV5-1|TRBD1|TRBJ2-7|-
CASSRDRDLYEQYF
TGCGCCAGCAGCAGGGACAGGGACTTGTACGAGCAGTACTTC
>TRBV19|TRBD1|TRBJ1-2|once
CASSIDRARYGYTF
TGTGCCAGTAGTATTGACAGGGCGAGATATGGCTACACCTTC
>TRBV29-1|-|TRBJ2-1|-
CSVGQGVSYNEQFF
TGCAGCGTTGGGCAAGGGGTTTCCTACAATGAGCAGTTCTTC
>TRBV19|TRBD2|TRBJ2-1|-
CASSRLAGAYNEQFF
TGTGCCAGTAGTAGACTAGCGGGAGCCTACAATGAGCAGTTCTTC
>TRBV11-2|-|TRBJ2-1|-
CASSLSLGQGYEQFF
TGTGCCAGCAGCTTATCCTTGGGCCAGGGGTATGAGCAGTTCTTC
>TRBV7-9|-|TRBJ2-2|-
CASFRGPTNTGELFF
TGTGCCAGCTTCCGGGGGCCAACGAACACCGGGGAGCTGTTTTTT
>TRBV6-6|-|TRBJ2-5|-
CASSYRRGIQETQYF
TGTGCCAGCAGTTACCGGCGGGGCATTCAAGAGACCCAGTACTTC
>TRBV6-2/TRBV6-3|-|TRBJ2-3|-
CASSYGSSVDTQYF
TGTGCCAGCAGTTACGGATCTAGTGTGGATACGCAGTATTTT
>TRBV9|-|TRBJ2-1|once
CASSRLSSYNEQFF
TGTGCCAGCAGCCGATTAAGCTCCTACAATGAGCAGTTCTTC
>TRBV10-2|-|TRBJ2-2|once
CASSGSHTGELFF
TGCGCCAGCAGTGGAAGTCACACCGGGGAGCTGTTTTTT
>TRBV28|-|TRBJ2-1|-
CASSQRAMTYNEQFF
TGTGCCAGCAGTCAGCGAGCTATGACCTACAATGAGCAGTTCTTC
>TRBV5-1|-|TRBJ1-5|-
CASSLVADQWPQHF
TGCGCCAGCAGCTTGGTGGCGGACCAATGGCCCCAGCATTTT
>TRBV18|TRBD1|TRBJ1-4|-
CASSPLGDSTHEKLFF
TGTGCCAGCTCACCACTCGGGGACAGTACACATGAAAAACTGTTTTTT
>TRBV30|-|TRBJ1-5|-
CAWSVKGGQPQHF
TGTGCCTGGAGTGTAAAGGGCGGCCAGCCCCAGCATTTT
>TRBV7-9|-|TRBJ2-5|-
CASSPGPQETQYF
TGTGCCAGCAGCCCCGGTCCCCAAGAGACCCAGTACTTC
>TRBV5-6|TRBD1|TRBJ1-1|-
CASSSGDRRVAEAFF
TGTGCCAGCAGCTCCGGGGACAGGCGAGTTGCTGAAGCTTTCTTT
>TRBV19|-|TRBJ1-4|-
CASSMGRVDEKLFF
TGTGCCAGTAGTATGGGCAGGGTTGATGAAAAACTGTTTTTT
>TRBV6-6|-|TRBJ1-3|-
CASSFRGGYSGNTIYF
TGTGCCAGCAGTTTTCGAGGGGGTTACTCTGGAAACACCATATATTTT
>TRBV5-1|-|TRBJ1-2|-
CASSLDTNYGYTF
TGCGCCAGCAGCTTGGACACAAACTATGGCTACACCTTC
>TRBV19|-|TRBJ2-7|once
CASSPDENWQYF
TGTGCCAGTAGTCCGGACGAGAACTGGCAGTACTTC
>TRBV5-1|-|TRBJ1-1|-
CASSSGGGWGTEAFF
TGCGCCAGCAGCTCCGGTGGGGGGTGGGGAACTGAAGCTTTCTTT
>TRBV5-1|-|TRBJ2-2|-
CASSLAATPTGELFF
TGCGCCAGCAGCTTGGCAGCTACTCCGACCGGGGAGCTGTTTTTT
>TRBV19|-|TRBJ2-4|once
CASTGRGDYLNIQYF
TGTGCCAGTACAGGCCGGGGAGACTACCTAAACATTCAGTACTTC
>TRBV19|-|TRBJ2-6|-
CASSPRGSGANVLTF
TGTGCCAGTAGCCCGAGGGGCTCTGGGGCCAACGTCCTGACTTTC
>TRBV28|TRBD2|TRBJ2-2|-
CASSLAGGLGELFF
TGTGCCAGCAGTCTAGCGGGAGGGCTCGGGGAGCTGTTTTTT